This TCR beta chain was recovered during a study of vaccination and CD4 T cells after COVID-19. Background on the study: In the convalescent cohort, there were six males and four females, two of them Hispanic. For post-vaccine samples, collection took place a median approximately 77 days after dose two, ranging from 14 to 241. Overall study results and limits: The median SARS-CoV-2-reactive clonotype number increased from 21 to 38, without statistical significance.

About this clonotype: Its antigen is unidentified.

Regarding treatment: approximately 9-day PBMC culture with coronavirus spike peptide pools or control peptides (ViraFEST assay). ViraFEST used peptide pools to expand antigen-specific T cells, then sequenced TCRs. The germline V gene encodes CDR1 SGHVS and CDR2 FQNEAQ. The CDR3 length is 16 residues. J lost 5 bases, V lost 5 bases, and 11 bases had no gene match. Cultured CD4+ T cells had their DNA profiled by the Oncomine TCR Beta short-read assay. TCRdb recomputed calls from the PCR reads with MiXCR, one row per CDR3 protein. In the table there are under 25,000 distinct CDR3 sequences, about four fifths of which are singletons.

This receptor was taken from a human donor who received a COVID-19 vaccine. Sequenced here: CD4+ T cells from blood, cultured in vitro, sampled after SARS-CoV-2 vaccination. V and J are TRBV7-8 and TRBJ2-2; 7 bases agree with TRBD2. The CDR3 reads CASSPQTRGGTGELFF. The CDR3 DNA reads as TGTGCCAGCAGCCCGCAAACGCGCGGGGGTACCGGGGAGCTGTTTTTT.